Below are 28 T cell receptor beta chains sequenced from a single sample in a study of siplizumab effects on memory and regulatory T cells. Here immunoSEQ multiplex PCR was the method, and the copy in TCRdb shows in-frame clones only, minus some. Of approximately 40,000 clones in the sample, 89% were seen once. Sequences were obtained from naive CD4+ T cells sorted from blood. These TCRs come from a human donor in good health.

The genes are TRBV9 and TRBJ2-1, with a tentative D call TRBD2 (5 bases). The CDR3 consists of 15 residues. Germline values: CDR1 SGDLS, CDR2 YYNGEE. The V gene lost 2 bases and the J gene lost 0 bases, with 9 bases spanning the gap. CDR3 bases: TGTGCCAGCAGCGTCGGGCGGGCCTCCTACAATGAGCAGTTCTTC. Its translation is CASSVGRASYNEQFF.

This chain connects TRBV5-4 to TRBJ1-5, with unresolved D. V lost 0 bases to trimming and J lost 4 bases, with 8 bases between them. The CDR3 sequence is 14 residues long. Germline V CDR1 and CDR2: SGHNT, YYREEE (reference sequence). CDR3 sequence: CASSLAGGNQPQHF. The DNA for the CDR3 is TGTGCCAGCAGCTTGGCTGGTGGGAATCAGCCCCAGCATTTT.

The chain employs TRBV10-2 and TRBJ1-5; D gene uncertain. The ends were cut back, 8 bases at V and 3 bases at J, with 11 bases in the middle. CDR3 length equals 13 residues. Germline lookup yields CDR1 WSHSY and CDR2 SAAADI. CDR3 DNA sequence: TGCGCCAGCGCCCCGGGGATCAATCAGCCCCAGCATTTT. As protein: CASAPGINQPQHF.

The genes are TRBV27 and TRBJ2-5; D gene uncertain. CDR3 length equals 14 residues. Germline V gene data show CDR1 as MNHEY and CDR2 as SMNVEV (reference sequence). Trimming stripped 0 bases from V and 5 bases from J, with 10 bases between. The CDR3 loop is CASSLSIRGETQYF. In nucleotides, the CDR3 is TGTGCCAGCAGTTTATCGATTCGTGGGGAGACCCAGTACTTC.

V is TRBV2 and J is TRBJ2-1; TRBD2 matches at 8 bases. J gave up 2 bases and V 4 bases, and 13 bases lay outside the gene matches. Germline-derived CDR1 and CDR2 are SNHLY and FYNNEI. The length of the CDR3 is 18 residues. The CDR3 DNA follows: TGTGCCAGCAGTGGGGGTTTAAGCGGGAGAGTCGCCTACAATGAGCAGTTCTTC. It encodes CASSGGLSGRVAYNEQFF.

J is TRBJ1-2 and V is TRBV27; D is uncertain. The CDR3 is 13 amino acids. The germline V and J ends were trimmed by 3 bases and 9 bases, with 14 bases remaining between them. In germline, CDR1 is MNHEY, CDR2 SMNVEV (reference sequence). This CDR3 is CASSLGGPGSYTF. CDR3 DNA: TGTGCCAGCAGTTTGGGTGGACCCGGGAGCTACACCTTC.

V gene TRBV5-4 combines with J gene TRBJ1-5, with D hard to call. Trimming cost V 1 base and J 4 bases, with 3 bases left between them. Looked up from germline, CDR1 is SGHNT and CDR2 is YYREEE (reference sequence). This CDR3 is built from 12 residues. Written as DNA, the CDR3 is TGTGCCAGCAGCTTGTGGAATCAGCCCCAGCATTTT. Protein product: CASSLWNQPQHF.

V gene TRBV11-1 combines with J gene TRBJ2-7, with a possible D match to TRBD2 (6 bases). Per germline, CDR1 SGHAT and CDR2 FQDESV (reference sequence). Trimming removed 5 bases at V and 5 bases at J, with 13 bases between. There are 13 residues in the CDR3. The CDR3 DNA reads as TGTGCCAGCAGCCAATTTGGGGGGAACGAGCAGTACTTC. Translation: CASSQFGGNEQYF.

V is TRBV5-4 and J is TRBJ2-1; D is unclear. The V gene lost 2 bases and the J gene lost 0 bases, with 9 bases spanning the gap. Looked up from germline, CDR1 is SGHNT and CDR2 is YYREEE (reference sequence). This CDR3 has 15 amino acids. The DNA of the CDR3 is TGTGCCAGCAGCTTACGAGAGCGCTCCTACAATGAGCAGTTCTTC. Translating gives CASSLRERSYNEQFF.

The V and J genes are TRBV30 and TRBJ2-5; 13 bases agree with TRBD2. V dropped 3 bases and J dropped 5; count of bases not matched to a gene: 9. CDR3 length equals 16 residues. Germline V CDR1 and CDR2: GTSNPN, SVGIG (reference sequence). CDR3 coding DNA: TGTGCCTGGAGCTGGGGGACTAGCGGGAATATGGAGACCCAGTACTTC. Encoded protein: CAWSWGTSGNMETQYF.

The chain links TRBV25-1 to TRBJ1-4; D might be TRBD1 (5 bases). This CDR3 contains 16 residues. CDR1 and CDR2 from the germline V gene are MGHDK and SYGVNS. The V gene lost 7 bases and the J gene lost 0 bases, with 15 bases spanning the gap. The CDR3 bases are TGTGCCAGCAAGGATTCAGGGACTGCAACTAATGAAAAACTGTTTTTT. It is translated as CASKDSGTATNEKLFF.

J is TRBJ2-5 and V is TRBV5-6; D possibly corresponds to TRBD1 (6 bases). The V gene lost 4 bases and the J gene lost 4 bases, with 11 bases spanning the gap. The germline CDR1 and CDR2 sequences are SGHDT and YYEEEE. CDR3 length equals 13 residues. CDR3 residues: CASSADRSETQYF. In DNA form, the CDR3 reads TGTGCCAGCAGCGCCGACAGGTCAGAGACCCAGTACTTC.

This clone was counted a single time. The V call is TRBV5-4, the J call TRBJ2-3; D gene unclear. In germline, CDR1 is SGHNT, CDR2 YYREEE (reference sequence). The CDR3 sequence is 13 residues long. V lost 2 bases and J lost 3, with 7 bases in between. The CDR3 coding sequence is TGTGCCAGCAGCTTATCTGTAACAGATACGCAGTATTTT. Translation: CASSLSVTDTQYF.

This clone was recorded once. The chain recombines TRBV4-1 with TRBJ1-1; D gene ambiguous. The CDR3 contains 15 residues. Germline loops: CDR1 MGHRA, CDR2 YSYEKL. V shed 1 base and J shed 7 bases, with 16 bases lying between them. For the CDR3, the DNA is TGCGCCAGCAGCCAAGTTGGCAGGAAACCCTATGAAGCTTTCTTT. Its translation is CASSQVGRKPYEAFF.

This chain links TRBV6-1 with TRBJ2-7, with 11 positions matching TRBD2. There are 15 residues in the CDR3. After removal of 6 bases from V and 2 bases from J, the junction contained 6 bases not matched to a gene. Germline values: CDR1 MNHNS, CDR2 SASEGT. As DNA, the CDR3 is TGTGCCAGCAGGATAACTAGCGGGGGAGCCTACGAGCAGTACTTC. This codes for CASRITSGGAYEQYF.

The V and J genes are TRBV5-5 and TRBJ2-1; 7 bases line up with TRBD2. This CDR3 is 15 amino acids long. Trimming cost V 2 bases and J 6 bases; bases outside gene matches: 8. Germline V gene sequence: CDR1 SGHKS, CDR2 YYEKEE (reference sequence). The CDR3 bases are TGTGCCAGCAGCTTACGGGCTAGCGGACCCAATGAGCAGTTCTTC. Translating it yields CASSLRASGPNEQFF.

Comment on this clone: Germline is not matched at one junction end, which may reflect a read error. V gene TRBV2 combines with J gene TRBJ2-5; tentatively, D is TRBD1 or TRBD2 (5 bases each). The CDR3 is made up of 14 amino acids. The germline V gene encodes CDR1 SNHLY and CDR2 FYNNEI. The chain's CDR3 is CASIEGRRQKTQYF. CDR3 in DNA: TGTGCCAGCATCGAGGGGAGACGCCAAAAGACCCAGTACTTC.

This chain links TRBV5-5 with TRBJ1-2; a possible D gene is TRBD1 (6 bases). From germline, CDR1 is SGHKS and CDR2 YYEKEE (reference sequence). Deletions cut 3 bases from V and 14 bases from J, with 20 bases between. The CDR3 sequence is 13 residues long. CDR3 in amino acids: CASSSKQGVAKTF. In DNA, the CDR3 is TGTGCCAGCAGCTCGAAACAGGGAGTGGCTAAAACCTTC.

J is TRBJ2-5 and V is TRBV6-1, with 7 positions matching TRBD2. CDR3 size: 15 residues. V was pared by 2 bases and J by 4 bases, with 7 bases of the junction left unmatched. Germline lookup yields CDR1 MNHNS and CDR2 SASEGT. This CDR3 is CASSENSAGRETQYF. In nucleotides, the CDR3 is TGTGCCAGCAGTGAAAACTCAGCGGGGAGAGAGACCCAGTACTTC.

This clone was observed a single time. The gene calls are TRBV4-1 and TRBJ2-2; weak D call: TRBD1 (7 bases). The V end lost 1 base, the J end lost 6 bases, and 18 bases lay between the germline ends. CDR1 is MGHRA and CDR2 is YSYEKL in the germline V gene. The length of the CDR3 is 17 residues. CDR3 protein: CASSQGRLRGEAGELFF. CDR3 DNA: TGCGCCAGCAGCCAAGGCCGTCTCAGGGGGGAAGCCGGGGAGCTGTTTTTT.

The V and J genes are TRBV18 and TRBJ2-4; tentative D call: TRBD1 (7 bases). Looked up from germline, CDR1 is KGHSH and CDR2 is LQKENI. The CDR3 loop spans 14 amino acids. V was trimmed by 3 bases and J by 7 bases, leaving 13 bases between them. CDR3 nucleotides: TGTGCCAGCTCACCGTCGGCAGGGGGGAACATTCAGTACTTC. Translated: CASSPSAGGNIQYF.

The sample holds a few counts of this clone. V gene TRBV29-1 combines with J gene TRBJ1-5; no clear D gene. CDR1 SQVTM and CDR2 ANQGSEA come from the germline V gene. This CDR3 is built from 14 residues. Trimming shortened V by 5 bases and J by 0 bases, and 11 bases separated the two germline ends. CDR3 region: CSVTGHTSNQPQHF. The CDR3 nucleotides read TGCAGCGTTACCGGGCATACTAGCAATCAGCCCCAGCATTTT.

The sample holds a few counts of this clone. The gene calls are TRBV27 and TRBJ1-3; D ambiguous. CDR3 size: 11 residues. With 2 bases removed from V and 8 bases from J, the gap between germline ends came to 4 bases. From germline, CDR1 is MNHEY and CDR2 SMNVEV (reference sequence). CDR3 sequence: CASSLPYTIYF. CDR3 DNA: TGTGCCAGCAGTTTACCCTACACCATATATTTT.

This sequence joins TRBV6-5 and TRBJ1-1, with D perhaps matching TRBD1 (5 bases). V dropped 5 bases and J dropped 4 bases, with 17 bases sitting between them. The CDR3 consists of 15 residues. Germline loops: CDR1 MNHEY, CDR2 SVGAGI. CDR3 bases: TGTGCCAGCAGTGTCCGGGGTGGGGGGGGCACTGAAGCTTTCTTT. Protein sequence: CASSVRGGGGTEAFF.

The chain is built from TRBV19 and TRBJ1-5; D is unresolved. The CDR3 is 14 residues long. CDR1 is LNHDA, CDR2 SQIVND, per germline (reference sequence). V was trimmed by 1 base and J by 7 bases, leaving 11 bases between them. The CDR3 protein is CASSIGKKWQPQHF. In DNA, the CDR3 is TGTGCCAGTAGTATAGGGAAGAAGTGGCAGCCCCAGCATTTT.

This clone was recorded once. The rearrangement joins TRBV11-3 to TRBJ2-1, with 10 bases matching TRBD2. Germline V gives CDR1 SGHNT, CDR2 YENEEA. Trimming at V came to 1 base and at J to 0 bases, leaving 6 bases not matched to a gene. This CDR3 has 18 residues. The CDR3 here is CASSLVRASGGSYNEQFF. CDR3 DNA: TGTGCCAGCAGCTTAGTCCGAGCTAGCGGGGGCTCCTACAATGAGCAGTTCTTC.

V is TRBV5-5 and J is TRBJ1-2; D ambiguous. V lost 3 bases, J lost 2 bases, and 11 bases lay in between. The germline CDR1 and CDR2 sequences are SGHKS and YYEKEE (reference sequence). The CDR3 totals 14 residues. The CDR3 DNA reads as TGTGCCAGCAGCTCACCGGGCCTCAACTATGGCTACACCTTC. Its translation: CASSSPGLNYGYTF.

The CDR3 is CASSGRLAGGVTDTQYF. CDR3 nucleotides: TGTGCCAGCAGTGGAAGGCTAGCGGGGGGGGTCACAGATACGCAGTATTTT. The chain joins TRBV2 to TRBJ2-3, with TRBD2 identical over 12 bases. V trimming: 4 bases; J trimming: 2 bases; junction bases outside the gene matches: 7. The CDR3 spans 17 residues. Germline V gives CDR1 SNHLY, CDR2 FYNNEI.